The T cell receptor beta chain described here comes from a study of response to subunit inactivated influenza vaccine. MiXCR, applied by TCRdb to the RT-PCR reads, yields one record per CDR3 protein. This sample has under 950,000 distinct CDR3 sequences, with 21% found just once. V lost 0 bases, J lost 9 bases, and 18 bases lay in between. Germline V gives CDR1 DFQATT, CDR2 SNEGSKA (reference sequence). This CDR3 region has 14 residues. The TCR originated in a man between 50 and 59 years old who received an inactivated influenza vaccine. The gene calls are TRBV20-1 and TRBJ2-7; D call uncertain. Sequencing used PBMCs from blood, obtained around 5 days after vaccination. The CDR3 DNA reads as TGCAGTGCTAGAGATTTGGGTGATCGGGTATTGCAGTACTTC. Translated: CSARDLGDRVLQYF.